These 4 T cell receptor beta chains share one sample of origin, sequenced in a study of T cell changes during pregnancy in multiple sclerosis. TCRdb's table, derived via immunoSEQ multiplex PCR, lists solely in-frame clones and lacks some. The sample lists about 75,000 clones, 75% to 95% occurring once. Sample: CD4+ T cells from peripheral blood mononuclear cells, taken before pregnancy. The receptor source for this set is a female donor with multiple sclerosis, enrolled in a pregnancy study.

V and J are TRBV11-3 and TRBJ2-3; a possible D gene is TRBD1 (6 bases). The CDR3 extends over 14 amino acids. The germline V gene has CDR1 SGHNT and CDR2 YENEEA. The germline V and J ends were trimmed by 3 bases and 3 bases, with 10 bases remaining between them. The CDR3 DNA reads as TGTGCCAGCAGCTTTGGGGGCTCGACAGATACGCAGTATTTT. Residues: CASSFGGSTDTQYF. The full variable domain, completed using reference TRBV11-3 and TRBJ2-3, is EAGVVQSPRYKIIEKKQPVAFWCNPISGHNTLYWYLQNLGQGPELLIRYENEEAVDDSQLPKDRFSAERLKGVDSTLKIQPAELGDSAVYLCASSFGGSTDTQYFGPGTRLTVL.

The rearrangement uses TRBV5-1 and TRBJ2-3; 9 nucleotides agree with TRBD1. CDR1 is SGHRS, CDR2 YFSETQ, per germline. Losses at the gene ends were 0 bases for V and 5 bases for J; bases not matched to a gene: 10. CDR3 length: 17 residues. CDR3 nucleotides: TGCGCCAGCAGCTTGGCCTCGTGGGACAGGGAGGGAGATACGCAGTATTTT. Protein: CASSLASWDREGDTQYF.

The V gene is TRBV13, the J gene TRBJ2-1; TRBD2 agrees at 9 bases. The germline V gene has CDR1 PRHDT and CDR2 FYEKMQ (reference sequence). The CDR3 spans 14 residues. V lost 6 bases to trimming and J lost 7 bases; unmatched junction nucleotides: 7. The CDR3 loop reads CASSRGTSLNEQFF. CDR3 coding DNA: TGTGCCAGCAGTCGCGGGACTAGCCTGAATGAGCAGTTCTTC.

The rearrangement links TRBV6-6 to TRBJ2-1; D is perhaps TRBD2 (5 bases). The germline V and J ends were trimmed by 2 bases and 3 bases, with 8 bases remaining between them. There are 14 residues in the CDR3. CDR1 is MNHNY and CDR2 is SVGAGI in the germline V gene (reference sequence). CDR3 sequence (DNA): TGTGCCAGCAGTTACCCCCGGGACTACAATGAGCAGTTCTTC. Protein: CASSYPRDYNEQFF.